This entry lists 32 T cell receptor beta chains sequenced from one sample in a study of T cell responses to AZD1222 COVID-19 vaccine. The protocol was immunoSEQ multiplex PCR, while the TCRdb copy is restricted to in-frame clones and leaves out a portion. The data hold about 180,000 clones, with 88% observed a single time. The starting material was peripheral blood, obtained 28 days after the second AZD1222 dose. Receptors originate from an adult who received the AZD1222 COVID-19 vaccine.

The J gene is TRBJ1-1, the V gene TRBV7-8; tentative D call: TRBD1 (6 bases). The CDR3 runs to 13 residues. Germline CDR1 is SGHVS and CDR2 is FQNEAQ. Trimming left V 6 bases short and J 4 bases short, with 12 bases between. The CDR3 sequence: CASRAGDITEAFF. Here the CDR3 DNA reads TGTGCCAGCAGAGCAGGGGATATCACTGAAGCTTTCTTT.

This sequence joins TRBV4-2 and TRBJ1-5, with D uncertain. Per the germline V gene, CDR1 is LGHNA and CDR2 is YNFKEQ. This CDR3 contains 14 residues. V was clipped by 0 bases and J by 5 bases, with 8 bases between them. CDR3 nucleotide sequence: TGTGCCAGCAGCCAAGATCTCCGGGATCAGCCCCAGCATTTT. Its translation is CASSQDLRDQPQHF.

The chain couples TRBV6-5 to TRBJ1-2; 8 bases are a match to TRBD1. Germline-derived CDR1 and CDR2 are MNHEY and SVGAGI. V lost 6 bases and J lost 7; bases outside the gene matches: 7. The CDR3 covers 13 residues. The CDR3: CASRVDRAGGYTF. For the CDR3, the DNA is TGTGCCAGCAGGGTGGACAGGGCGGGTGGCTACACCTTC.

This CDR3 is CASSAQGMVRTEAFF. CDR3 in DNA: TGTGCCAGCAGCGCTCAGGGAATGGTCCGCACTGAAGCTTTCTTT. The chain is built from TRBV9 and TRBJ1-1; D might be TRBD1 (5 bases). The CDR3 has 15 residues. Germline V CDR1 and CDR2: SGDLS, YYNGEE. Trimming pared 3 bases from V and 4 bases from J, leaving 16 bases between.

The chain links TRBV2 to TRBJ2-3; 12 nucleotides line up with TRBD2. The CDR3 consists of 16 residues. Germline V gives CDR1 SNHLY, CDR2 FYNNEI. J was trimmed by 0 bases and V by 5 bases; bases with no gene match: 3. The DNA of the CDR3 is TGTGCCAGCAGTACTAGCGGGGGGTCTAGCACAGATACGCAGTATTTT. Translated: CASSTSGGSSTDTQYF.

V and J are TRBV5-1 and TRBJ2-1, with TRBD2 as a possible D gene (7 bases). The CDR3 totals 15 residues. Trimming stripped 4 bases from V and 0 bases from J, with 11 bases between. Germline V gene data show CDR1 as SGHRS and CDR2 as YFSETQ. Here the CDR3 reads CASSRGGSSYNEQFF. CDR3 coding DNA: TGCGCCAGCAGCAGGGGGGGTAGCTCCTACAATGAGCAGTTCTTC.

The chain links TRBV4-3 to TRBJ2-1; 7 positions match TRBD1. Germline CDR1 LGHNA, CDR2 YSLEER. CDR3 length: 15 residues. The ends lost 0 bases at V and 4 bases at J; junction bases unmatched: 3. CDR3 sequence reads: CASSQDGDSYNEQFF. CDR3 DNA: TGCGCCAGCAGCCAAGATGGGGACAGTTACAATGAGCAGTTCTTC.

This chain joins TRBV19 and TRBJ2-7, with a weak D call TRBD2 (5 bases). V was cut by 3 bases and J by 7 bases, with 13 bases left in between. CDR1 LNHDA and CDR2 SQIVND come from the germline V gene (reference sequence). This CDR3 region has 13 residues. Here the CDR3 reads CASSMPGGWEQYF. The CDR3 nucleotides read TGTGCCAGTAGTATGCCCGGCGGGTGGGAGCAGTACTTC.

The V gene is TRBV7-2, the J gene TRBJ2-1; possible D gene TRBD1, 6 bases. This CDR3 region has 14 residues. Trimming removed 5 bases from V and 7 bases from J, with 15 bases in between. Per the germline V gene, CDR1 is SGHTA and CDR2 is FQGNSA. CDR3 coding DNA: TGTGCCAGCAGCCCAGGGGCCAGGGTAAATGAGCAGTTCTTC. The encoded protein is CASSPGARVNEQFF. Filled out from reference TRBV7-2 and TRBJ2-1, the complete variable domain reads GAGVSQSPSNKVTEKGKDVELRCDPISGHTALYWYRQSLGQGLEFLIYFQGNSAPDKSGLPSDRFSAERTGGSVSTLTIQRTQQEDSAVYLCASSPGARVNEQFFGPGTRLTVL.

The V gene is TRBV7-2, the J gene TRBJ1-3; D gene unclear. The ends were cut back, 2 bases at V and 0 bases at J, with 11 bases in the middle. This CDR3 region has 16 residues. Germline assignment: CDR1 SGHTA and CDR2 FQGNSA. CDR3 loop: CASSLWERSSGNTIYF. The CDR3 coding sequence is TGTGCCAGCAGCTTATGGGAGCGGAGCTCTGGAAACACCATATATTTT. Using reference TRBV7-2 and TRBJ1-3 for the parts outside the CDR3, the full variable domain is GAGVSQSPSNKVTEKGKDVELRCDPISGHTALYWYRQSLGQGLEFLIYFQGNSAPDKSGLPSDRFSAERTGGSVSTLTIQRTQQEDSAVYLCASSLWERSSGNTIYFGEGSWLTVV.

The chain recombines TRBV6-5 with TRBJ2-1; 7 bases agree with TRBD2. This CDR3 is 14 amino acids long. Germline CDR1 MNHEY, CDR2 SVGAGI. J was trimmed by 8 bases and V by 7 bases; bases with no gene match: 11. In DNA form, the CDR3 reads TGTGCCAGCACTCTAAGCGGGGTCGGGGATGAGCAGTTCTTC. Its translation: CASTLSGVGDEQFF.

The chain joins TRBV16 to TRBJ2-3, with no clear D. This CDR3 has 12 amino acids. The germline CDR1 and CDR2 sequences are KGHSY and FQNENV. Trimming cost V 2 bases and J 5 bases, with 5 bases left between them. CDR3 nucleotide sequence: TGTGCCAGCAGCCAAAACGGAGATACGCAGTATTTT. Its protein product is CASSQNGDTQYF.

A few counts support this clone. The genes are TRBV5-1 and TRBJ1-1; D gene unclear. The germline CDR1 and CDR2 sequences are SGHRS and YFSETQ. The germline V and J ends were trimmed by 0 bases and 1 base, with 13 bases remaining between them. The CDR3 runs to 16 residues. The CDR3 sequence is CASSLAQLAGNTEAFF. Written as DNA, the CDR3 is TGCGCCAGCAGCTTGGCACAGTTGGCAGGGAACACTGAAGCTTTCTTT.

The chain carries TRBV5-6 and TRBJ1-2; D gene uncertain. The CDR3 spans 15 residues. Deletions cut 1 base from V and 0 bases from J, with 10 bases between. Germline V gene data show CDR1 as SGHDT and CDR2 as YYEEEE. The CDR3 here is CASSLIPQANYGYTF. The CDR3 bases are TGTGCCAGCAGCTTGATTCCCCAAGCTAACTATGGCTACACCTTC.

This chain links TRBV7-3 with TRBJ2-7, with TRBD1 matching 11 bases. J lost 3 bases, V lost 1 base, and 2 bases had no gene match. Germline V gene lookup returns CDR1 SGHTA and CDR2 FQGTGA. The CDR3 length is 15 residues. As DNA, the CDR3 is TGTGCCAGCAGCTTAATGGGGACAGGGGGCTACGAGCAGTACTTC. It translates to CASSLMGTGGYEQYF.

The chain carries TRBV4-1 and TRBJ1-1; no clear D. Trimming removed 1 base at V and 0 bases at J, with 6 bases between. Germline CDR1 MGHRA, CDR2 YSYEKL. The CDR3 runs 14 residues. The CDR3 region is CASSQVEVNTEAFF. The CDR3 DNA follows: TGCGCCAGCAGCCAAGTGGAGGTGAACACTGAAGCTTTCTTT.

The V call is TRBV6-1, the J call TRBJ1-1; D ambiguous. This CDR3 contains 11 residues. The V gene's germline CDR1 is MNHNS and CDR2 SASEGT. Trimming removed 3 bases at V and 6 bases at J, with 5 bases between. The CDR3 DNA sequence: TGTGCCAGCAGTGAGCTGGCTGAAGCTTTCTTT. Its protein product is CASSELAEAFF.

The chain employs TRBV6-4 and TRBJ2-2; no reliable D call. Looked up from germline, CDR1 is MRHNA and CDR2 is SNTAGT. The CDR3 loop spans 14 amino acids. Trimming pared 0 bases from V and 4 bases from J, leaving 6 bases between. CDR3 sequence (DNA): TGTGCCAGCAGTGACTCGGGATCCACCGGGGAGCTGTTTTTT. Translation gives CASSDSGSTGELFF.

This chain connects TRBV7-9 to TRBJ1-1, with D unresolved. V gave up 3 bases and J gave up 1 base, with 12 bases separating them. The CDR3 loop spans 15 amino acids. Per the germline V gene, CDR1 is SEHNR and CDR2 is FQNEAQ (reference sequence). The CDR3 sequence is CASSFLNTENTEAFF. The CDR3 coding sequence is TGTGCCAGCAGCTTTTTAAACACGGAGAACACTGAAGCTTTCTTT.

Only one count was recorded for this clone. CDR3 coding DNA: TGTGCCTGGAGTCCCCACCGCGGGGGGGCCGGTGAGCAGTTCTTC. Translating gives CAWSPHRGGAGEQFF. The chain carries TRBV30 and TRBJ2-1; 9 bases are a match to TRBD2. CDR1 is GTSNPN and CDR2 is SVGIG in the germline V gene (reference sequence). Losses at the gene ends were 2 bases for V and 9 bases for J; bases not matched to a gene: 11. The CDR3 is 15 amino acids.

The gene calls are TRBV5-1 and TRBJ1-5, with 7 bases that match TRBD1. CDR1 SGHRS and CDR2 YFSETQ come from the germline V gene. The CDR3 has 14 amino acids. After removal of 4 bases from V and 1 base from J, the junction contained 2 bases not matched to a gene. The chain's CDR3 is CASSAGGSNQPQHF. The CDR3 DNA is TGCGCCAGCAGCGCAGGGGGGAGCAATCAGCCCCAGCATTTT.

The genes are TRBV5-1 and TRBJ2-3, with 14 bases fitting TRBD2. The germline V gene encodes CDR1 SGHRS and CDR2 YFSETQ. There are 17 residues in the CDR3. J gave up 4 bases and V 4 bases, and 8 bases lay outside the gene matches. The CDR3: CASSPGTSGGSADTQYF. Here the CDR3 DNA reads TGCGCCAGCAGCCCGGGGACTAGCGGGGGCTCCGCAGATACGCAGTATTTT.

This rearrangement joins TRBV5-1 to TRBJ1-3, with 8 nucleotides matching TRBD1. Germline CDR1 is SGHRS and CDR2 is YFSETQ. The CDR3 spans 14 residues. The V and J ends lost 3 bases and 4 bases, in that order; junction bases with no gene match: 3. CDR3 residues: CASSSRGQGNTIYF. CDR3 nucleotide sequence: TGCGCCAGCAGCTCCAGGGGGCAAGGAAACACCATATATTTT.

The rearrangement uses TRBV7-2 and TRBJ2-1; 8 bases map to TRBD2. The CDR3 has 16 residues. J was trimmed by 12 bases and V by 1 base; bases with no gene match: 14. Germline CDR1 reads SGHTA; CDR2 reads FQGNSA. In DNA, the CDR3 is TGTGCCAGCAGCTTAGGGCCAGCGGGGGCCGAGGGGGGGCAGTTCTTC. Protein sequence: CASSLGPAGAEGGQFF.

The gene calls are TRBV28 and TRBJ1-1, with D perhaps TRBD1 (6 bases). CDR1 is MDHEN and CDR2 is SYDVKM in the germline V gene. This CDR3 region has 14 residues. Trimming shortened V by 4 bases and J by 7 bases, and 16 bases separated the two germline ends. For the CDR3, the DNA is TGTGCCAGCAGTTCACAGGGTCCTAAACATGAAGCTTTCTTT. It codes for CASSSQGPKHEAFF.

The chain employs TRBV10-3 and TRBJ1-1; the D is unclear. The CDR3 runs 12 residues. Germline V gives CDR1 ENHRY, CDR2 SYGVKD. V was clipped by 1 base and J by 7 bases, with 7 bases between them. For the CDR3, the DNA is TGTGCCATCAGTGAGTTGGACGGTGAAGCTTTCTTT. Translation: CAISELDGEAFF.

This chain links TRBV6-5 with TRBJ2-7, with a possible D match to TRBD2 (5 bases). CDR1 and CDR2 from the germline V gene are MNHEY and SVGAGI. Trimming left V 2 bases short and J 3 bases short, with 11 bases between. This CDR3 contains 14 residues. The CDR3 coding sequence is TGTGCCAGCAGTTACCTCGCGGGTGGCTACGAGCAGTACTTC. Its protein product is CASSYLAGGYEQYF.

V and J are TRBV11-3 and TRBJ2-7; TRBD2 is a possible D gene (5 bases). Germline V gene data show CDR1 as SGHNT and CDR2 as YENEEA. There are 14 residues in the CDR3. V lost 2 bases and J lost 2, with 10 bases in between. The CDR3 DNA is TGTGCCAGCAGCTTACGGGGATCCCCCTACGAGCAGTACTTC. Protein sequence: CASSLRGSPYEQYF.

A few counts support this clone. The J gene is TRBJ2-7, the V gene TRBV3-1 (or the pseudogene TRBV3-2), with 12 bases that match TRBD2. V gave up 5 bases and J gave up 0 bases; unmatched junction bases: 5. CDR1 LGHDT and CDR2 YNNKEL come from the germline V gene (reference sequence). The CDR3 consists of 16 residues. Written as DNA, the CDR3 is TGTGCCAGCAGCGAGACTAGCGGGAGCTCCTCCTACGAGCAGTACTTC. It codes for CASSETSGSSSYEQYF.

The chain links TRBV30 to TRBJ1-2; D uncertain. The CDR3 sequence is 12 residues long. V lost 2 bases, J lost 5 bases, and 9 bases lay in between. Germline-derived CDR1 and CDR2 are GTSNPN and SVGIG (reference sequence). The CDR3 DNA is TGTGCCTGGAGTCCCCTAATATATGGCTACACCTTC. Translating gives CAWSPLIYGYTF.

The gene calls are TRBV19 and TRBJ1-4; 8 bases map to TRBD1. Germline CDR1 reads LNHDA; CDR2 reads SQIVND (reference sequence). CDR3 length: 14 amino acids. Trimming cost V 8 bases and J 5 bases; bases outside gene matches: 7. CDR3 nucleotide sequence: TGTGCCAGTCGATGGGGACAGGACAATGAAAAACTGTTTTTT. Encoded protein: CASRWGQDNEKLFF. The entire variable domain, with the rest obtained from reference TRBV19 and TRBJ1-4, is as follows: DGGITQSPKYLFRKEGQNVTLSCEQNLNHDAMYWYRQDPGQGLRLIYYSQIVNDFQKGDIAEGYSVSREKKESFPLTVTSAQKNPTAFYLCASRWGQDNEKLFFGSGTQLSVL.

The chain carries TRBV3-1 (or the pseudogene TRBV3-2) and TRBJ2-7, with TRBD1 matching over 7 bases. J lost 5 bases, V lost 4 bases, and 11 bases had no gene match. The CDR3 is 15 amino acids. Germline CDR1 reads LGHDT; CDR2 reads YNNKEL (reference sequence). CDR3 bases: TGTGCCAGCAGCCCACAGGGGTTCAGGTACGACGAGCAGTACTTC. This encodes CASSPQGFRYDEQYF.